What follows describes a single T cell receptor (beta chain). Its antigen is currently unknown. This record comes from a study of T cell repertoires in ileal Crohn's disease. Study overall: Operated complications were stricturing disease (roughly 60%) and penetrating disease (around 39%). Postoperative therapy was given to about half: 11 thiopurines, roughly 20 anti-TNF agents. Overall study results and limits: Mucosal expansions were suggested to be mainly CD8 T cells.

V trimming: 0 bases; J trimming: 6 bases; junction bases outside the gene matches: 5. There are 15 residues in the CDR3. Per germline, CDR1 SEHNR and CDR2 FQNEAQ (reference sequence). Assay: immunoSEQ multiplex PCR; the TCRdb copy retains only in-frame clones and omits some. The profile shows 12,000 to 15,000 clones, under 80% of them singletons. Stated time point: inflamed ileum from the surgical specimen. V gene TRBV7-9 combines with J gene TRBJ2-1; 7 bases are a match to TRBD2. This TCR derives from an adult with Crohn's disease. Source material: ileal tissue. The CDR3 is CASSLAGWGGNEQFF. The CDR3, as DNA: TGTGCCAGCAGCTTAGCGGGTTGGGGGGGCAATGAGCAGTTCTTC.